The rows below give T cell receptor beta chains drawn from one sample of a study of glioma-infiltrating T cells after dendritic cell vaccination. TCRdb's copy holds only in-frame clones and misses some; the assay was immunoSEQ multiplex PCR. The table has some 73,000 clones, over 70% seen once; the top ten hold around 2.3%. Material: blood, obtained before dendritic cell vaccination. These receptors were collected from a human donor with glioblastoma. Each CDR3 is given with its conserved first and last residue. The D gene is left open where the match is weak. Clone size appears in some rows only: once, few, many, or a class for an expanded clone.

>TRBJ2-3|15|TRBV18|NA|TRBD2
CASSITSGGGDTQYF
TGTGCCAGCTCAATTACTAGCGGGGGAGGAGATACGCAGTATTTT
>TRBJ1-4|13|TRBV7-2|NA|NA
CASSFRGFEKLFF
TGTGCCAGCAGCTTTCGAGGATTTGAAAAACTGTTTTTT
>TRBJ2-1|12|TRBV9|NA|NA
CASSVTGGEQFF
TGTGCCAGCAGCGTAACTGGCGGTGAGCAGTTCTTC
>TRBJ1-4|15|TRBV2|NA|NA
CASSEDGVYLQKLFF
TGTGCCAGCAGTGAAGACGGGGTTTACCTCCAAAAACTGTTTTTT
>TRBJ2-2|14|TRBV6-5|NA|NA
CASSFPVTTGELFF
TGTGCCAGCAGTTTTCCGGTCACCACCGGGGAGCTGTTTTTT
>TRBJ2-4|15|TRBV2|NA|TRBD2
CASASGGASKNIQYF
TGTGCCAGCGCTAGCGGGGGGGCCTCCAAAAACATTCAGTACTTC
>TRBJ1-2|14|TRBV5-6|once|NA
CASSTTGDNYGYTF
TGTGCCAGCAGCACAACGGGAGATAACTATGGCTACACCTTC
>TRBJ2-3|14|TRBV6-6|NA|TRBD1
CASSLTGSTDTQYF
TGTGCCAGCAGTTTGACAGGGAGCACAGATACGCAGTATTTT
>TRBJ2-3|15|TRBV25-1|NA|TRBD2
CASSPLAGPTDTQYF
TGTGCCAGCTCTCCCTTAGCGGGACCCACAGATACGCAGTATTTT
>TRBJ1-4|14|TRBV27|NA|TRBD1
CASRGTATNEKLFF
TGTGCCAGCCGCGGGACAGCAACTAATGAAAAACTGTTTTTT
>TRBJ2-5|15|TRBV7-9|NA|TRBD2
CASSQERGGQETQYF
TGTGCCAGCAGCCAAGAGCGGGGGGGCCAAGAGACCCAGTACTTC
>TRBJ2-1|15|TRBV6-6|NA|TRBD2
CASSPGTSGSNEQFF
TGTGCCAGCAGTCCCGGGACTAGCGGATCCAATGAGCAGTTCTTC
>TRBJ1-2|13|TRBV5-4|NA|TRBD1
CASSLDSTGTHTF
TGTGCCAGCAGCTTGGACTCGACAGGGACCCACACCTTC
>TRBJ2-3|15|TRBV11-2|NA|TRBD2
CASSASLAEVDTQYF
TGTGCCAGCAGCGCATCACTAGCGGAAGTAGATACGCAGTATTTT